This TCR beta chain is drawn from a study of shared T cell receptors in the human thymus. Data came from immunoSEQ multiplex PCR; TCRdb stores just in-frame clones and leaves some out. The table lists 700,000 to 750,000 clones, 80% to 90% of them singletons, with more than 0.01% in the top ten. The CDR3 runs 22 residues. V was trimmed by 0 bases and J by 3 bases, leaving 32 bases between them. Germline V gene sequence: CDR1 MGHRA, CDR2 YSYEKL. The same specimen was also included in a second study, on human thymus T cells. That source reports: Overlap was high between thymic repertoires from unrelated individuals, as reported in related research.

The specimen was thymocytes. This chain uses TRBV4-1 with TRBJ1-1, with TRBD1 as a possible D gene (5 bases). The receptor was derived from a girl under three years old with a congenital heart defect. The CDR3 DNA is TGCGCCAGCAGCCAAGATCGCTCCGCGGGGGGGTCGGCGGGGCCCCTGCACACTGAAGCTTTCTTT. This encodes CASSQDRSAGGSAGPLHTEAFF.